The 14 T cell receptor beta chains below come from one sample, sequenced in a study of control samples from healthy donors and cancer patients. Profiling relied on immunoSEQ multiplex PCR, and the TCRdb table lists in-frame clones only, not all of them. Of about 97,000 clones listed, 92% are singletons. The sample taken for sequencing was blood. The source of these receptors is a woman between 18 and 29 years old in good health.

This chain links TRBV3-1 (or the pseudogene TRBV3-2) with TRBJ2-5; 8 nucleotides align to TRBD2. CDR1 LGHDT and CDR2 YNNKEL come from the germline V gene (reference sequence). Germline trimming cut 4 bases from V and 1 base from J; bases unmatched to any gene: 14. This CDR3 is 18 amino acids long. The CDR3 DNA reads TGTGCCAGCAGCCTAGACCCCATGGTAGCGGGGATCCAAGAGACCCAGTACTTC. Protein: CASSLDPMVAGIQETQYF.

The V and J genes are TRBV5-8 and TRBJ1-6; D call uncertain. V was pared by 2 bases and J by 10 bases, with 16 bases between. Germline CDR1 and CDR2: SGHTS and YDEGEE. This CDR3 spans 15 amino acids. The CDR3, as DNA: TGTGCCAGCAGCTTTACGGGATATACTAAGTCACCCCTCCACTTT. It encodes CASSFTGYTKSPLHF.

The chain is built from TRBV30 and TRBJ2-7; weak D call: TRBD1 (6 bases). This CDR3 is built from 12 residues. V lost 1 base, J lost 3 bases, and 7 bases lay in between. Germline CDR1 is GTSNPN and CDR2 is SVGIG (reference sequence). This chain's CDR3 is CAWSGTVYEQYF. In DNA form, the CDR3 reads TGTGCCTGGAGTGGGACAGTCTACGAGCAGTACTTC.

The chain uses TRBV5-1 and TRBJ1-1; TRBD1 is a possible D gene (5 bases). This CDR3 has 15 residues. The germline gives CDR1 SGHRS, CDR2 YFSETQ. Trimming left V 4 bases short and J 8 bases short, with 21 bases between. The CDR3 DNA reads TGCGCCAGCAGCGTAGAGGGGCGAGGGCCCCAGGAAGCTTTCTTT. Protein: CASSVEGRGPQEAFF.

This chain joins TRBV7-9 and TRBJ1-2; 12 bases agree with TRBD1. The trim removed 5 bases at V and 4 bases at J, leaving 5 bases unmatched. The CDR3 has 15 amino acids. Germline V gives CDR1 SEHNR, CDR2 FQNEAQ (reference sequence). The CDR3 nucleotides are TGTGCCAGCAGCGGGGGACAGGGGGCAATCTATGGCTACACCTTC. Protein: CASSGGQGAIYGYTF.

A word on this clone: At the DNA level, this CDR3 is encoded by other sequences in the same sample as well. The genes are TRBV19 and TRBJ2-2; D not resolved. V gave up 8 bases and J gave up 4 bases, with 11 bases separating them. The CDR3 covers 13 residues. Germline-derived CDR1 and CDR2 are LNHDA and SQIVND (reference sequence). The CDR3 bases are TGTGCCAGTGATAGACAAGCCACCGGGGAGCTGTTTTTT. Amino acid sequence: CASDRQATGELFF.

The chain couples TRBV11-2 to TRBJ1-2; weak D call: TRBD1 (5 bases). The CDR3 runs to 13 residues. Germline CDR1 reads SGHAT; CDR2 reads FQNNGV. V lost 6 bases, J lost 7 bases, and 15 bases lay in between. CDR3 sequence: CASRPTAGSGYTF. The CDR3 nucleotides are TGTGCCAGCAGACCGACAGCGGGATCTGGCTACACCTTC.

This clone was observed a single time. The gene calls are TRBV3-1 (or the pseudogene TRBV3-2) and TRBJ2-3, with unresolved D. The CDR3 is 13 amino acids. Germline V lookup: CDR1 LGHDT, CDR2 YNNKEL (reference sequence). Trimming took 1 base from V and 4 from J, leaving 6 bases between them. DNA of the CDR3: TGTGCCAGCAGCCAAGGGACGCCAGATACGCAGTATTTT. It yields the protein CASSQGTPDTQYF.

CDR3 in amino acids: CASSMGTGNYEQYF. For the CDR3, the DNA is TGTGCCAGCAGTATGGGGACAGGGAACTACGAGCAGTACTTC. The gene calls are TRBV6-5 and TRBJ2-7; 9 positions match TRBD1. Germline CDR1 and CDR2: MNHEY and SVGAGI. This CDR3 contains 14 residues. J lost 3 bases, V lost 5 bases, and 5 bases had no gene match.

V and J are TRBV30 and TRBJ2-7; TRBD1 matches at 10 bases. This CDR3 is built from 11 residues. V lost 5 bases to trimming and J lost 6 bases; unmatched junction nucleotides: 1. Germline assignment: CDR1 GTSNPN and CDR2 SVGIG (reference sequence). In DNA, the CDR3 is TGTGCCTGGGGGACAGGGGTCGAGCAGTACTTC. Encoded protein: CAWGTGVEQYF.

The chain is built from TRBV24-1 and TRBJ1-2; no definite D call. CDR1 is KGHDR and CDR2 is SFDVKD in the germline V gene. This CDR3 is built from 15 residues. The ends were cut back, 4 bases at V and 8 bases at J, with 19 bases in the middle. The CDR3 region is CATSEPTSHPMGYTF. The CDR3 nucleotides are TGTGCCACCAGTGAACCTACAAGTCACCCTATGGGCTACACCTTC.

This chain connects TRBV5-4 to TRBJ1-1, with 7 bases aligning to TRBD1. The V segment lost 0 bases and the J segment 2 bases; nucleotides outside the gene matches: 4. CDR1 and CDR2 (germline): SGHNT, YYREEE (reference sequence). The CDR3 is 15 amino acids. This CDR3 reads CASSLAGGGNTEAFF. The CDR3 nucleotides are TGTGCCAGCAGCTTGGCCGGAGGGGGCAACACTGAAGCTTTCTTT.

The chain couples TRBV25-1 to TRBJ1-6, with D perhaps matching TRBD1 (6 bases). This CDR3 has 14 amino acids. Trimming took 6 bases from V and 7 from J, leaving 13 bases between them. CDR1 MGHDK and CDR2 SYGVNS come from the germline V gene. CDR3: CASRDSSKNSPLHF. DNA for the CDR3: TGTGCCAGCAGGGACAGCTCAAAGAATTCACCCCTCCACTTT.

In its sample, this clone was seen once. V usage is TRBV29-1 and J usage is TRBJ1-2; the D is unclear. Germline CDR1 reads SQVTM; CDR2 reads ANQGSEA. CDR3 length: 10 residues. Deletions cut 5 bases from V and 8 bases from J, with 9 bases between. The CDR3 loop is CSVRQIGYTF. The CDR3 DNA reads TGCAGCGTTCGACAAATCGGCTACACCTTC. The variable domain in full, completed from reference TRBV29-1 and TRBJ1-2, reads SAVISQKPSRDICQRGTSLTIQCQVDSQVTMMFWYRQQPGQSLTLIATANQGSEATYESGFVIDKFPISRPNLTFSTLTVSNMSPEDSSIYLCSVRQIGYTFGSGTRLTVV.